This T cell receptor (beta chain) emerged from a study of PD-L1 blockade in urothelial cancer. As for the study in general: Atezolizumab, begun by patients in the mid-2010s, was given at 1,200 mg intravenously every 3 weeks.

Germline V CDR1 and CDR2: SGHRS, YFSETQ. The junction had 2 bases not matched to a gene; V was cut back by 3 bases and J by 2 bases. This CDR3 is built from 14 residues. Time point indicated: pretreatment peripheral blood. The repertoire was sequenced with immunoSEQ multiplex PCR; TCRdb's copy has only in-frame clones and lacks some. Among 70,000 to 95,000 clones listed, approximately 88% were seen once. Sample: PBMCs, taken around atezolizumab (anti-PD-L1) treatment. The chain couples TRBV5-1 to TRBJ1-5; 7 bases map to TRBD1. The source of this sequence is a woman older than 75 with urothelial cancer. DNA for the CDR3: TGCGCCAGCAGCTCCGGGACAGGCAATCAGCCCCAGCATTTT. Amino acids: CASSSGTGNQPQHF.